This T cell receptor (beta chain) emerged from a study of tumor and adjacent non-tumor tissue in lung cancer. Study overall: Histology: about a dozen adenocarcinoma, a couple of squamous cell carcinoma, 1 small cell lung cancer. Patients were aged about 31 to 76, ten or so men and 4 to 6 women, stage I to III. Study-wide points: Compared with tumor, normal lung showed significantly lower TCR diversity. In normal lung, the top 100 clones were significantly more dominant than in tumor.

RNA was extracted from bulk tissue without any cell sorting. Comments on this clonotype: Its specificity is not known.

V lost 1 base to trimming and J lost 7 bases, with 8 bases between them. Per germline, CDR1 SGHTA and CDR2 FQGNSA. CDR3 length: 13 residues. Three rounds of nested PCR, following a modified ARM-PCR protocol, produced the TCRbeta library. TCRdb passed the multiplex PCR reads through MiXCR, listing each CDR3 protein once. The sample includes fewer than 120,000 distinct CDR3 sequences, 84% of them seen just once. The TCR was taken from a man between 65 and 85 years old with non-small cell lung cancer. V and J are TRBV7-2 and TRBJ2-4; a weak D match, TRBD2 (6 bases). The material sequenced was lung tumor tissue. CDR3: CASSLGGMNIQYF. For the CDR3, the DNA is TGTGCCAGCAGCTTAGGCGGGATGAACATTCAGTACTTC.